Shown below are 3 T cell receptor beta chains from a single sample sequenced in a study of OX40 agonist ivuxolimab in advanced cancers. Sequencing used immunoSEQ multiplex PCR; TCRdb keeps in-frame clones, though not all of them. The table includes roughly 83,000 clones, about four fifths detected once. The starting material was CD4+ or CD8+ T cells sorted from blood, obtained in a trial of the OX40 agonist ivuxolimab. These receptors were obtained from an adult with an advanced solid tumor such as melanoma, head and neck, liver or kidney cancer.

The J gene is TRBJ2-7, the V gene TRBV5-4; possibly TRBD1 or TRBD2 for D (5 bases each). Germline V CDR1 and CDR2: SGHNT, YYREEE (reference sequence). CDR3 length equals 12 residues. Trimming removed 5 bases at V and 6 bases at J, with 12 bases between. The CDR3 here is CASRRDAGEQYF. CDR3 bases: TGTGCCAGCAGAAGGGACGCTGGCGAGCAGTACTTC.

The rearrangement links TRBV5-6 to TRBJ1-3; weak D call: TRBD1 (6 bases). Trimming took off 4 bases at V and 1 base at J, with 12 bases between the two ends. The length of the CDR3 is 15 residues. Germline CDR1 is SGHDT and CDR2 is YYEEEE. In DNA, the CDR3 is TGTGCCAGCAGCCCGAGGGGGGGGTCTGGAAACACCATATATTTT. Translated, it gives CASSPRGGSGNTIYF.

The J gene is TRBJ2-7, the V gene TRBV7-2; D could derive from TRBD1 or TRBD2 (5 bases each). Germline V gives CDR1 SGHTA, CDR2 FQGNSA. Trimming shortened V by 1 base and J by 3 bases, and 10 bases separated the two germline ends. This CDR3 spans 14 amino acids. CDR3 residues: CASSLGGQGYEQYF. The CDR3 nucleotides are TGTGCCAGCAGCTTAGGAGGGCAGGGCTACGAGCAGTACTTC.